A selection of T cell receptor beta chains follows, all from one sample in a study of blood T cell repertoires in COVID-19. The method was immunoSEQ multiplex PCR; TCRdb's version includes in-frame clones alone and lacks a portion of them. The repertoire holds fewer than 200,000 clones, with 70% to 85% as singletons. Sequencing was performed on peripheral blood. Receptor source: a woman of 80 years or more with acute or convalescent COVID-19. Both conserved end residues are part of each CDR3. The order of the fields is J gene, V gene, CDR3 protein.

TRBJ1-2,TRBV18,CASSRRTTTTDGYGYTF
TRBJ1-1,TRBV30,CAWRKGFGTEAFF
TRBJ2-5,TRBV9,CASSSRGNKETQYF
TRBJ2-5,TRBV5-4,CASSLGGSLGQETQYF
TRBJ2-3,TRBV5-1,CASSLGLAGSTDTQYF
TRBJ2-7,TRBV29-1,CSVRTGSHEQYF
TRBJ1-1,TRBV30,CAWSVTPLWTANTEAFF
TRBJ1-3,TRBV18,CASSPERGTGNTIYF
TRBJ2-6,TRBV6-1,CASSDTVQGRSGANVLTF
TRBJ2-5,TRBV5-5,CASSLGPGAGGETQYF
TRBJ2-1,TRBV6-8,CASSSPAGVRNEQFF
TRBJ2-1,TRBV10-3,CAIGPSGGGEQFF
TRBJ1-2,TRBV30,CAWSVQGERQLNYGYTF
TRBJ2-5,TRBV19,CASSLELAGRGETQYF
TRBJ1-1,TRBV5-1,CASSSPGPEAFF
TRBJ1-1,TRBV3-1/TRBV3-2,CASSQDTGGMAEAFF
TRBJ2-3,TRBV5-1,CASSLLAGTTDTQYF
TRBJ2-1,TRBV19,CASRRTSGSSYNEQFF
TRBJ2-3,TRBV10-3,CAISNDGRGLGDTQYF
TRBJ1-6,TRBV6-4,CASRIGQGDNSPLHF
TRBJ1-2,TRBV5-1,CASSGGTGGEISTGYTF
TRBJ2-1,TRBV7-9,CASSLAAGGNYNEQFF
TRBJ2-5,TRBV27,CASSYPGETQYF
TRBJ1-5,TRBV20-1,CSASKAGGLQPQHF
TRBJ2-1,TRBV6-5,CASGYARSSYNEQFF
TRBJ1-4,TRBV7-9,CASSLRGGAGHEKLFF
TRBJ1-1,TRBV6-5,CASSLDGQGWAHAFF
TRBJ2-1,TRBV29-1,CSVEDLARNEQFF
TRBJ1-5,TRBV6-2/TRBV6-3,CASSFTYQPQHF
TRBJ2-7,TRBV28,CASTTSGSYEQYF
TRBJ2-1,TRBV7-2,CASSLVRLAIGNEQFF
TRBJ2-2,TRBV15,CATMAVGGAELSGELFF
TRBJ2-2,TRBV5-1,CASRVDNANTGELFF
TRBJ1-4,TRBV25-1,CASSEYISAEGDEKLFF
TRBJ2-7,TRBV20-1,CSASDIDYEQYF
TRBJ1-2,TRBV5-5,CASSLESGFYGYTF
TRBJ1-6,TRBV5-4,CASSLEGQYNSPLHF
TRBJ2-2,TRBV2,CASSGDTGELFF
TRBJ2-1,TRBV15,CATTPGGSSYNEQFF
TRBJ1-5,TRBV7-8,CASSSGGSMLQPQHF
TRBJ1-6,TRBV2,CASRPGREGPLHF
TRBJ2-5,TRBV19,CASSMDGTFSQTQYF
TRBJ2-5,TRBV7-9,CASSLGQKKETQYF
TRBJ1-2,TRBV15,CATSRDRTSIGYTF
TRBJ2-7,TRBV4-1,CASSQEDRGPYEQYF
TRBJ1-5,TRBV2,CASSEGPTQPQHF
TRBJ2-1,TRBV5-6,CASSLTGVRNEQFF
TRBJ2-3,TRBV30,CAWSYSLFNTDTQYF
TRBJ2-7,TRBV6-5,CASSPVSLENEQYF